These 10 T cell receptor beta chains were all obtained from the same sample, sequenced in a study of T-cell reconstitution after alpha-beta-depleted transplantation in children. Preparation of the TCRbeta library involved a method that used unique molecular identifiers. One entry per CDR3 protein, called by TCRdb with MiXCR from the PCR reads. The sample contains some 350,000 distinct CDR3 sequences, approximately 10% of which appear only once. The material was PBMCs from the stem cell graft donor, obtained from the stem cell graft. These receptors were collected from a human donor who donated a stem cell graft to a child with acute lymphoblastic leukemia.

Concerning this clonotype: A read error is possible here, since a much larger clone lies one base away. The chain has TRBV12-3 or TRBV12-4 and TRBJ2-5; 11 nucleotides line up with TRBD2. The CDR3 runs to 15 residues. V gave up 6 bases and J gave up 5 bases; unmatched junction bases: 8. The CDR3 reads CASRALAGASETQYF. The CDR3 coding sequence is TGTGCCAGCAGAGCACTAGCGGGAGCTTCGGAGACCCAGTACTTC.

CDR3 amino acids: CAWSGGNGNQPQHF. For the CDR3, the DNA is TGTGCCTGGAGTGGCGGGAACGGCAATCAGCCCCAGCATTTT. This rearrangement joins TRBV30 to TRBJ1-5; D remains ambiguous. V was pared by 1 base and J by 2 bases, with 9 bases between. The CDR3 runs 14 residues. The germline V gene encodes CDR1 GTSNPN and CDR2 SVGIG (reference sequence).

This clonotype was counted between two and nine times. The chain joins TRBV27 to TRBJ2-3, with D uncertain. The V gene's germline CDR1 is MNHEY and CDR2 SMNVEV (reference sequence). V was shortened by 3 bases and J by 4 bases, with 17 bases between the two germline ends. There are 16 residues in the CDR3. CDR3 in amino acids: CASSLYGLGLADTQYF. DNA for the CDR3: TGTGCCAGCAGTTTGTATGGGCTGGGGTTGGCAGATACGCAGTATTTT.

This clonotype was seen more than once but under ten times. The chain links TRBV29-1 to TRBJ1-1, with TRBD1 as a possible D gene (5 bases). The CDR3 covers 13 residues. Trimming took off 4 bases at V and 7 bases at J, with 16 bases between the two ends. Germline CDR1 is SQVTM and CDR2 is ANQGSEA. The chain's CDR3 is CSVVGGAPHEAFF. As DNA, the CDR3 is TGCAGCGTTGTAGGAGGGGCCCCCCATGAAGCTTTCTTT.

The V gene is TRBV2, the J gene TRBJ2-3; D is ambiguous. The germline CDR1 and CDR2 sequences are SNHLY and FYNNEI. Trimming shortened V by 5 bases and J by 5 bases, and 11 bases separated the two germline ends. The CDR3 is 13 residues long. This CDR3 reads CASSLETLDTQYF. DNA of the CDR3: TGTGCCAGCAGTCTCGAAACCCTAGATACGCAGTATTTT.

This clonotype was seen only a few times. This chain uses TRBV20-1 with TRBJ2-3; 10 bases line up with TRBD2. V shed 5 bases and J 3 bases; nucleotides not matched to a gene: 11. This CDR3 has 16 residues. The V gene's germline CDR1 is DFQATT and CDR2 SNEGSKA (reference sequence). CDR3 sequence reads: CSAGASGRVRTDTQYF. DNA for the CDR3: TGCAGTGCTGGGGCTAGCGGGAGAGTGAGGACAGATACGCAGTATTTT.

Only a few counts were recorded for this clonotype. This chain joins TRBV11-3 and TRBJ2-3, with 7 bases lining up with TRBD2. Trimming at V came to 8 bases and at J to 6 bases, leaving 11 bases not matched to a gene. Looked up from germline, CDR1 is SGHNT and CDR2 is YENEEA. This CDR3 has 14 amino acids. DNA of the CDR3: TGTGCCAGCTCCCGGGGAGGGGCCTCGGATACGCAGTATTTT. It encodes CASSRGGASDTQYF.

This clonotype was counted a few times. The V and J genes are TRBV19 and TRBJ2-5; D possibly corresponds to TRBD1 (5 bases). Trimming shortened V by 2 bases and J by 1 base, and 5 bases separated the two germline ends. Germline CDR1 reads LNHDA; CDR2 reads SQIVND (reference sequence). This CDR3 region has 13 residues. The DNA for the CDR3 is TGTGCCAGTAGTATAACAGGCCAAGAGACCCAGTACTTC. Translated, it gives CASSITGQETQYF.

In its sample, this clonotype was seen a few times. V usage is TRBV29-1 and J usage is TRBJ2-1; 7 bases align to TRBD1. This CDR3 region has 13 residues. The V gene end was trimmed by 7 bases and the J gene end by 5 bases; junction bases not matched to a gene: 8. Germline CDR1 SQVTM, CDR2 ANQGSEA. As DNA, the CDR3 is TGCAGCGGTCTCAGGGGGAAGAACAATGAGCAGTTCTTC. Its translation is CSGLRGKNNEQFF.

This clonotype was counted once. The chain links TRBV5-1 to TRBJ2-7; possibly TRBD2 for D (5 bases). V was trimmed by 5 bases and J by 3 bases, leaving 15 bases between them. Germline-derived CDR1 and CDR2 are SGHRS and YFSETQ. The CDR3 is 14 amino acids. The chain's CDR3 is CASSRDAPIYEQYF. CDR3 nucleotides: TGCGCCAGCAGTCGGGATGCTCCAATCTACGAGCAGTACTTC.